This entry lists 9 T cell receptor beta chains sequenced from one sample in a study of regulatory T cells in long-lasting Graves disease (dated by TCRdb to the early 2020s). The library came from multiplex PCR. Sequencing instrument: Illumina HiSeq 4000. iRepertoire HTBI primers and Arm-PCR amplification of CDR3 regions were used to construct TCR beta libraries. TCRdb took the public reads, trimmed them with fastp at Q25, ran MiXCR for clone calling and kept in-frame beta chains. Rows are unified per CDR3 protein, each entry keeping the most common DNA and genes. The sample includes 250,000 to 400,000 distinct CDR3 sequences, with 15% to 20% observed a single time. Of the sample, about 36% is held by the ten largest clones. This sample's time point label indicates: newly diagnosed GD, antithyroid drugs for less than 3 months. RNA was extracted from PBMCs in TRIzol for both TCR sequencing and RNA sequencing.

The sample in question was peripheral blood mononuclear cells (PBMCs), obtained at new diagnosis, from a patient treated with antithyroid drugs. These receptors came from a female donor with Graves disease.

The J gene is TRBJ2-2, the V gene TRBV20-1; unclear D gene. Germline V gene lookup returns CDR1 DFQATT and CDR2 SNEGSKA (reference sequence). This CDR3 is 13 amino acids long. With 3 bases removed from V and 0 bases from J, the gap between germline ends came to 5 bases. CDR3 in amino acids: CSASSTNTGELFF. The CDR3 DNA follows: TGCAGTGCTAGCAGTACGAACACCGGGGAGCTGTTTTTT.

As concerns this clonotype: The germline gene is not matched at one end of the junction; a read error may be the cause. The chain has TRBV3-1 and TRBJ2-1, with 14 bases fitting TRBD2. In germline, CDR1 is LGHDT, CDR2 YNNKEL (reference sequence). The CDR3 runs to 16 residues. Written as DNA, the CDR3 is TGTGCCAGCCGCCAAGATGTCGGACTAGCGGGAGGATCCGAGTTCTTC. It codes for CASRQDVGLAGGSEFF.

This clonotype was observed at least ten times. This rearrangement joins TRBV5-1 to TRBJ1-3, with D hard to call. This CDR3 region has 17 residues. V lost 0 bases to trimming and J lost 2 bases, with 15 bases between them. Germline CDR1 and CDR2: SGHRS and YFSETQ. The CDR3 DNA reads TGCGCCAGCAGCTTGGAGGGCAGAGCCCTGACTGGAAACACCATATATTTT. It codes for CASSLEGRALTGNTIYF.

The rearrangement joins TRBV2 to TRBJ2-5, with TRBD1 matching over 10 bases. Per the germline V gene, CDR1 is SNHLY and CDR2 is FYNNEI. The CDR3 totals 16 residues. The V segment lost 5 bases and the J segment 4 bases; nucleotides outside the gene matches: 10. The CDR3 loop is CASSSTGGGIRETQYF. As DNA, the CDR3 is TGTGCCAGCAGTTCGACAGGGGGCGGAATACGAGAGACCCAGTACTTC. The full variable domain, completed using reference TRBV2 and TRBJ2-5, is EPEVTQTPSHQVTQMGQEVILRCVPISNHLYFYWYRQILGQKVEFLVSFYNNEISEKSEIFDDQFSVERPDGSNFTLKIRSTKLEDSAMYFCASSSTGGGIRETQYFGPGTRLLVL.

This clonotype was picked up many times. CDR3 DNA: TGTGCCAGCAGTTTATGGACTAGCGGGAGCGGAGACAATGAGCAGTTCTTC. Its protein is CASSLWTSGSGDNEQFF. This rearrangement joins TRBV27 to TRBJ2-1; 13 nucleotides line up with TRBD2. Germline V gene lookup returns CDR1 MNHEY and CDR2 SMNVEV (reference sequence). The J segment lost 5 bases and the V segment lost 1 base, leaving 5 bases of the junction unmatched. CDR3 size: 17 residues.

Many counts were recorded for this clonotype. The chain employs TRBV29-1 and TRBJ2-5; 8 nucleotides line up with TRBD2. The CDR3 runs to 12 residues. Germline CDR1 SQVTM, CDR2 ANQGSEA. Germline trimming cut 6 bases from V and 5 bases from J; bases unmatched to any gene: 5. CDR3 bases: TGCAGCGTAGCGACTAGCGTTGAGACCCAGTACTTC. Protein sequence: CSVATSVETQYF.

The rearrangement joins TRBV12-3 or TRBV12-4 to TRBJ2-3; D is unresolved. V lost 6 bases and J lost 0, with 13 bases in between. This CDR3 comprises 15 residues. The CDR3 bases are TGTGCCAGCAGCCGATTTCCCATTAGCACAGATACGCAGTATTTT. Residues: CASSRFPISTDTQYF.

This clonotype has more than one count but fewer than ten. A read error is possible here, since a much larger clone lies one base away. CDR3 sequence reads: CASSYSTSGSVADTQYF. As DNA, the CDR3 is TGTGCCAGCAGTTACTCGACTAGCGGGAGTGTCGCAGATACGCAGTATTTT. The J gene is TRBJ2-3, the V gene TRBV6-6, with 12 positions matching TRBD2. CDR1 MNHNY and CDR2 SVGAGI come from the germline V gene (reference sequence). V was pared by 0 bases and J by 4 bases, with 5 bases of the junction left unmatched. The CDR3 is made up of 17 amino acids.

A few counts support this clonotype. CDR3 in DNA: TGTGCCAGCAGCCTCTCGGATGAGCAGTTCTTC. Translation gives CASSLSDEQFF. The chain employs TRBV3-1 and TRBJ2-1; D remains unclear. Trimming took off 4 bases at V and 8 bases at J, with 6 bases between the two ends. The CDR3 runs 11 residues. The germline CDR1 and CDR2 sequences are LGHDT and YNNKEL (reference sequence).